This record looks at one T cell receptor beta chain sequence and its context. The CDR3 has 15 amino acids. V trimming: 0 bases; J trimming: 5 bases; junction bases outside the gene matches: 5. Looked up from germline, CDR1 is MNHEY and CDR2 is SVGAGI. The sample belongs to a study of blood T cell repertoires in COVID-19. Study overall: The study drew acute and convalescent COVID-19 samples from the United States, Italy and Spain. PBMCs, B-cell-depleted T cells, or T cells provided the cDNA or gDNA that made up the material.

Recruited during active infection, patients (from Seattle) were subsequently followed longitudinally. Sequencing was performed with immunoSEQ multiplex PCR; in TCRdb, only in-frame clones are kept and a portion is missing. The table records around 150,000 clones, around 82% of them present only once. This TCR was recovered from a woman aged 40 to 50 with COVID-19, enrolled during active disease. The rearrangement joins TRBV6-5 to TRBJ2-5; TRBD1 aligns across 8 bases. Sequencing was done on a sample of peripheral blood. CDR3 region: CASSYSARGPETQYF. The CDR3 DNA follows: TGTGCCAGCAGTTACTCGGCCAGGGGGCCGGAGACCCAGTACTTC.